These 31 T cell receptor beta chains share one sample of origin, sequenced in a study of beta chain features in type 1 diabetes. TCRB transcripts that were expressed got sequenced, as all of the isolated RNA had been reverse transcribed. Only in-frame clones appear in the TCRdb table, and some are missing; sequencing was by immunoSEQ multiplex PCR. The sample comprises hundreds of thousands of clones, 6.5% to 10% of which are singletons, and 0.44% rests with the top ten. Sequencing was done on a sample of central memory CD4+ T cells from blood. These TCRs come from a woman between 18 and 30 years old in good health.

This clone was detected only a few times. V is TRBV7-9 and J is TRBJ2-5; D unclear. Germline V gene data show CDR1 as SEHNR and CDR2 as FQNEAQ (reference sequence). This CDR3 has 15 residues. The V and J ends lost 1 base and 7 bases respectively, with 16 bases between them. The CDR3 nucleotides are TGTGCCAGCAGCTTAGGTTCGTCGGGTTTAGGGACCCAGTACTTC. Encoded protein: CASSLGSSGLGTQYF.

This clone appeared a few times. The rearrangement uses TRBV6-5 and TRBJ1-4, with D hard to call. V lost 1 base and J lost 4, with 10 bases in between. The length of the CDR3 is 15 residues. Germline V gene lookup returns CDR1 MNHEY and CDR2 SVGAGI. The CDR3 sequence: CASSYYPNNNEKLFF. CDR3 nucleotide sequence: TGTGCCAGCAGTTACTATCCAAACAATAATGAAAAACTGTTTTTT.

The chain uses TRBV18 and TRBJ1-2; perhaps TRBD1 as D (5 bases). The CDR3 is made up of 13 amino acids. Germline V gene data show CDR1 as KGHSH and CDR2 as LQKENI. V shed 6 bases and J shed 4 bases, with 12 bases lying between them. In DNA form, the CDR3 reads TGTGCCAGCTCTGAAGTAGGGACCTATGGCTACACCTTC. Translating it yields CASSEVGTYGYTF.

This clone was seen many times. The chain carries TRBV27 and TRBJ2-3; D unclear. The CDR3 length is 12 residues. CDR1 MNHEY and CDR2 SMNVEV come from the germline V gene (reference sequence). The V end was cut by 6 bases, the J end by 6 bases, with 10 bases between. Here the CDR3 DNA reads TGTGCCAGCAGAACCTTGGGGGATACGCAGTATTTT. Amino acid sequence: CASRTLGDTQYF.

The genes are TRBV28 and TRBJ2-7, with D maybe TRBD2 (6 bases). The germline V gene encodes CDR1 MDHEN and CDR2 SYDVKM. Trimming pared 4 bases from V and 3 bases from J, leaving 16 bases between. This CDR3 contains 15 residues. The CDR3 DNA reads TGTGCCAGCAGTTCTGCCCGGGAGTCTCGCTACGAGCAGTACTTC. Translation gives CASSSARESRYEQYF. The complete variable domain, with remaining parts taken from reference TRBV28 and TRBJ2-7, reads DVKVTQSSRYLVKRTGEKVFLECVQDMDHENMFWYRQDPGLGLRLIYFSYDVKMKEKGDIPEGYSVSREKKERFSLILESASTNQTSMYLCASSSARESRYEQYFGPGTRLTVT.

With regard to this clone: Other nucleotide sequences in the sample specify the same CDR3. This sequence joins TRBV20-1 and TRBJ2-7; D is unresolved. V lost 1 base to trimming and J lost 7 bases, with 8 bases between them. This CDR3 is built from 11 residues. Germline CDR1 and CDR2: DFQATT and SNEGSKA (reference sequence). CDR3 coding DNA: TGCAGTGCTAGAGGGGCCGGAGAGCAGTACTTC. This codes for CSARGAGEQYF.

This clone was counted only a few times. V gene TRBV6-5 combines with J gene TRBJ1-4; 10 bases agree with TRBD1. This CDR3 has 16 amino acids. The germline gives CDR1 MNHEY, CDR2 SVGAGI. J gave up 6 bases and V 1 base, and 5 bases lay outside the gene matches. CDR3 nucleotides: TGTGCCAGCAGTTACTTCTCCGGGACAGGGGATGAAAAACTGTTTTTT. Amino acids: CASSYFSGTGDEKLFF.

This clone was picked up a small number of times. The same CDR3 is also encoded by other DNA sequences in this sample. V and J are TRBV5-1 and TRBJ2-5; TRBD2 aligns across 12 bases. The CDR3 is 15 amino acids. The trim removed 4 bases at V and 2 bases at J, leaving 3 bases unmatched. The V gene's germline CDR1 is SGHRS and CDR2 YFSETQ. In nucleotides, the CDR3 is TGCGCCAGCAGCCCGGGGACTAGCGGGCAAGAGACCCAGTACTTC. Its protein product is CASSPGTSGQETQYF.

This clone was counted between two and nine times. The V call is TRBV5-1, the J call TRBJ2-3; D possibly uses TRBD1 or TRBD2 (5 bases each). V dropped 4 bases and J dropped 5 bases, with 17 bases sitting between them. CDR1 SGHRS and CDR2 YFSETQ come from the germline V gene. The CDR3 loop spans 15 amino acids. The CDR3 DNA follows: TGCGCCAGCAGCCTGGGGGACCCGGGACGAGATACGCAGTATTTT. Translated, it gives CASSLGDPGRDTQYF.

This clone was seen a handful of times. Distinct nucleotide sequences in the sample also encode this CDR3. The rearrangement uses TRBV7-9 and TRBJ2-3, with TRBD2 matching over 8 bases. Germline V gene sequence: CDR1 SEHNR, CDR2 FQNEAQ (reference sequence). V dropped 5 bases and J dropped 2; count of bases not matched to a gene: 3. The CDR3 is 14 residues long. CDR3 in amino acids: CASSRSGVTDTQYF. The CDR3 nucleotides are TGTGCCAGCAGCCGTAGCGGGGTCACAGATACGCAGTATTTT.

The chain recombines TRBV4-2 with TRBJ1-5; TRBD1 is a possible D gene (6 bases). The CDR3 totals 16 residues. Germline assignment: CDR1 LGHNA and CDR2 YNFKEQ. V was trimmed by 0 bases and J by 4 bases, leaving 13 bases between them. The CDR3 DNA follows: TGTGCCAGCAGCCAAGATGGGACGGGACAAAATCAGCCCCAGCATTTT. The encoded protein is CASSQDGTGQNQPQHF.

This clone was recorded a few times. This chain connects TRBV14 to TRBJ2-2; D unclear. Trimming removed 4 bases from V and 8 bases from J, with 11 bases in between. Germline CDR1 reads SGHDN; CDR2 reads FVKESK. The CDR3 extends over 13 amino acids. CDR3 nucleotide sequence: TGTGCCAGCAGCCCAACAACCCGGGGGGAGCTGTTTTTT. Encoded protein: CASSPTTRGELFF.

This clone was observed a few times. The rearrangement joins TRBV11-2 to TRBJ2-3; TRBD1 matches 8 bases. In germline, CDR1 is SGHAT, CDR2 FQNNGV. V shed 5 bases and J 0 bases; nucleotides not matched to a gene: 1. There are 14 residues in the CDR3. The DNA of the CDR3 is TGTGCCAGCAGCACAGGGGGGAGCACAGATACGCAGTATTTT. It encodes CASSTGGSTDTQYF. Using reference TRBV11-2 and TRBJ2-3 for the parts outside the CDR3, the full variable domain is EAGVAQSPRYKIIEKRQSVAFWCNPISGHATLYWYQQILGQGPKLLIQFQNNGVVDDSQLPKDRFSAERLKGVDSTLKIQPAKLEDSAVYLCASSTGGSTDTQYFGPGTRLTVL.

This chain uses TRBV5-6 with TRBJ2-4; possibly TRBD2 for D (6 bases). V gave up 0 bases and J gave up 0 bases, with 7 bases separating them. Germline V gene data show CDR1 as SGHDT and CDR2 as YYEEEE. CDR3 length equals 15 residues. The CDR3 sequence: CASSLGAGAKNIQYF. DNA of the CDR3: TGTGCCAGCAGCTTGGGAGCGGGAGCCAAAAACATTCAGTACTTC.

This clone came up a few times. This chain links TRBV7-9 with TRBJ2-7; possible D gene TRBD2, 5 bases. Trimming took off 6 bases at V and 0 bases at J, with 18 bases between the two ends. Germline CDR1 SEHNR, CDR2 FQNEAQ (reference sequence). This CDR3 has 16 residues. The DNA for the CDR3 is TGTGCCAGCAGTCCTAGCCAGACACCGCACTCCTACGAGCAGTACTTC. Protein: CASSPSQTPHSYEQYF.

This clone has only a few counts. The chain has TRBV4-2 and TRBJ1-5; no firm D call. Germline V CDR1 and CDR2: LGHNA, YNFKEQ. The CDR3 sequence is 16 residues long. Trimming cost V 0 bases and J 2 bases, with 11 bases left between them. The CDR3 DNA reads TGTGCCAGCAGCCAAGATACCAGAAGCGGCAATCAGCCCCAGCATTTT. This codes for CASSQDTRSGNQPQHF.

The chain joins TRBV5-6 to TRBJ1-4; D is possibly TRBD1 (5 bases). This CDR3 is 16 amino acids long. Trimming pared 4 bases from V and 2 bases from J, leaving 15 bases between. Germline CDR1 reads SGHDT; CDR2 reads YYEEEE. The CDR3 region has the DNA TGTGCCAGCAGCGAGGCAGGGCTAGGGACTAATGAAAAACTGTTTTTT. Translating it yields CASSEAGLGTNEKLFF.

V gene TRBV29-1 combines with J gene TRBJ2-1; 10 bases map to TRBD2. The CDR3 totals 17 residues. Germline V CDR1 and CDR2: SQVTM, ANQGSEA. With 5 bases clipped from V and 8 bases from J, the junction kept 18 bases outside the gene matches. This CDR3 reads CSVSGEQREGMDHEQFF. CDR3 DNA: TGCAGCGTTTCCGGGGAGCAGCGGGAGGGTATGGACCATGAGCAGTTCTTC.

This clone has at least ten counts. The chain joins TRBV7-2 to TRBJ2-2, with 7 bases matching TRBD2. CDR3 length: 16 residues. V shed 5 bases, J shed 8 bases, and the junction held 14 bases outside the gene matches. Germline V gene data show CDR1 as SGHTA and CDR2 as FQGNSA. The CDR3 here is CASSPGSGGTTGELFF. The CDR3 DNA is TGTGCCAGCAGCCCTGGGTCGGGTGGGACTACGGGGGAGCTGTTTTTT.

This clone was recorded a few times. The DNA of the CDR3 is TGTGCCAGCAGTACCGGGGGAGGGTACGAGCAGTACTTC. Protein product: CASSTGGGYEQYF. The chain uses TRBV28 and TRBJ2-7; TRBD2 aligns across 7 bases. Trimming at V came to 5 bases and at J to 4 bases, leaving 5 bases not matched to a gene. From germline, CDR1 is MDHEN and CDR2 SYDVKM. The CDR3 covers 13 residues.

This clone was picked up many times. The V and J genes are TRBV7-9 and TRBJ1-1, with unresolved D. CDR3 length: 12 amino acids. Germline assignment: CDR1 SEHNR and CDR2 FQNEAQ (reference sequence). V was shortened by 0 bases and J by 11 bases, with 10 bases between the two germline ends. The CDR3 reads CASSLAPGRAFF. In DNA form, the CDR3 reads TGTGCCAGCAGCTTAGCCCCGGGTAGGGCTTTCTTT.

The V gene is TRBV7-8, the J gene TRBJ1-2; no definite D call. V was trimmed by 3 bases and J by 11 bases, leaving 19 bases between them. The length of the CDR3 is 14 residues. Germline V gene sequence: CDR1 SGHVS, CDR2 FQNEAQ. The CDR3 DNA is TGTGCCAGCAGCTTCGATCGAAGGACGTGGGTGTACACCTTC. Its protein is CASSFDRRTWVYTF.

The chain carries TRBV19 and TRBJ1-5, with 10 positions matching TRBD1. V lost 7 bases and J lost 0; bases outside the gene matches: 6. This CDR3 spans 16 amino acids. Germline V gene sequence: CDR1 LNHDA, CDR2 SQIVND (reference sequence). In DNA, the CDR3 is TGTGCCAGTACTCCGGACAGGGGGTATAGCAATCAGCCCCAGCATTTT. Protein sequence: CASTPDRGYSNQPQHF.

The chain links TRBV15 to TRBJ2-6; D is tentatively TRBD1 or TRBD2 (5 bases each). In germline, CDR1 is LNHNV, CDR2 YYDKDF (reference sequence). Trimming shortened V by 4 bases and J by 4 bases, and 14 bases separated the two germline ends. The CDR3 contains 16 residues. This CDR3 reads CATSISRGAGANVLTF. The CDR3 DNA follows: TGTGCCACCAGCATATCGAGGGGCGCGGGGGCCAACGTCCTGACTTTC.

The rearrangement joins TRBV28 to TRBJ2-5, with a tentative D call TRBD1 (5 bases). This CDR3 is built from 14 residues. V gave up 4 bases and J gave up 1 base, with 10 bases separating them. Germline V lookup: CDR1 MDHEN, CDR2 SYDVKM. This CDR3 is CASSSRQFQETQYF. The CDR3 nucleotides read TGTGCCAGCAGTTCGCGACAGTTCCAAGAGACCCAGTACTTC.

There are many counts of this clone. This sample also contains other DNA sequences that code for the same CDR3. V and J are TRBV14 and TRBJ1-1; D is undetermined. CDR3 length: 12 residues. Germline V gene sequence: CDR1 SGHDN, CDR2 FVKESK. Trimming cost V 5 bases and J 2 bases, with 6 bases left between them. DNA of the CDR3: TGTGCCAGCAGCAGACTAAACACTGAAGCTTTCTTT. Translation: CASSRLNTEAFF. Drawing the rest from reference TRBV14 and TRBJ1-1, the complete variable domain is EAGVTQFPSHSVIEKGQTVTLRCDPISGHDNLYWYRRVMGKEIKFLLHFVKESKQDESGMPNNRFLAERTGGTYSTLKVQPAELEDSGVYFCASSRLNTEAFFGQGTRLTVV.

This chain links TRBV7-9 with TRBJ2-5; a possible D gene is TRBD2 (6 bases). The CDR3 is 13 residues long. Trimming took off 5 bases at V and 4 bases at J, with 11 bases between the two ends. In germline, CDR1 is SEHNR, CDR2 FQNEAQ (reference sequence). CDR3 residues: CASSRDSPETQYF. DNA of the CDR3: TGTGCCAGCAGCCGGGACTCACCAGAGACCCAGTACTTC.

The chain recombines TRBV5-4 with TRBJ2-2, with 7 positions matching TRBD2. The CDR3 length is 15 residues. CDR1 SGHNT and CDR2 YYREEE come from the germline V gene (reference sequence). Trimming at V came to 4 bases and at J to 7 bases, leaving 10 bases not matched to a gene. The CDR3 nucleotides are TGTGCCAGCAGCCCCGGACTAGACTTAGGCGGGGAGCTGTTTTTT. Protein product: CASSPGLDLGGELFF.

The table lists this clone with many counts. The chain couples TRBV11-3 to TRBJ2-2, with D possibly TRBD2 on 6 matching bases. CDR3 length: 13 residues. CDR1 is SGHNT, CDR2 YENEEA, per germline. Trimming cost V 5 bases and J 5 bases, with 9 bases left between them. CDR3 in DNA: TGTGCCAGCAGCACCGGACTAACCGGGGAGCTGTTTTTT. It specifies CASSTGLTGELFF.

Ten or more counts support this clone. The chain couples TRBV7-9 to TRBJ2-2, with a weak D call TRBD1 (5 bases). The CDR3 consists of 16 residues. Germline V gene sequence: CDR1 SEHNR, CDR2 FQNEAQ (reference sequence). V shed 5 bases and J shed 8 bases, with 21 bases lying between them. DNA for the CDR3: TGTGCCAGCAGCCCACCCAGCAGGGCAGGCACGGGGGAGCTGTTTTTT. Protein sequence: CASSPPSRAGTGELFF. Full variable domain (missing parts from reference TRBV7-9 and TRBJ2-2): DTGVSQNPRHKITKRGQNVTFRCDPISEHNRLYWYRQTLGQGPEFLTYFQNEAQLEKSRLLSDRFSAERPKGSFSTLEIQRTEQGDSAMYLCASSPPSRAGTGELFFGEGSRLTVL.

The sample holds a few counts of this clone. The rearrangement links TRBV11-2 to TRBJ2-5, with TRBD2 identical over 8 bases. Germline assignment: CDR1 SGHAT and CDR2 FQNNGV. V shed 4 bases and J 2 bases; nucleotides not matched to a gene: 12. The CDR3 runs to 17 residues. The CDR3 is CASSSVLIKRGQETQYF. CDR3 DNA: TGTGCCAGCAGCTCCGTCTTAATAAAGCGGGGGCAAGAGACCCAGTACTTC. The full variable domain, with the rest looked up from reference TRBV11-2 and TRBJ2-5, is EAGVAQSPRYKIIEKRQSVAFWCNPISGHATLYWYQQILGQGPKLLIQFQNNGVVDDSQLPKDRFSAERLKGVDSTLKIQPAKLEDSAVYLCASSSVLIKRGQETQYFGPGTRLLVL.